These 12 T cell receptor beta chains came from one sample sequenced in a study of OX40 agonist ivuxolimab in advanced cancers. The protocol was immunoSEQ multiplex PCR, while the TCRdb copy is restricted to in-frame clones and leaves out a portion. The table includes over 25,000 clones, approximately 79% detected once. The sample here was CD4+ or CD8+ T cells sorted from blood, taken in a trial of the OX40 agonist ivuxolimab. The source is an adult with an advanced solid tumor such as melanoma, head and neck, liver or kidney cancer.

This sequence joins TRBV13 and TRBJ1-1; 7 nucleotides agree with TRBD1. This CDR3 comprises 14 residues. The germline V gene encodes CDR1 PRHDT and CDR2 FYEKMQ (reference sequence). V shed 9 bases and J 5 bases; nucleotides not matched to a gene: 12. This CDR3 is CASRSQGRGTEAFF. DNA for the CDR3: TGTGCCAGTAGATCACAGGGGCGGGGAACTGAAGCTTTCTTT.

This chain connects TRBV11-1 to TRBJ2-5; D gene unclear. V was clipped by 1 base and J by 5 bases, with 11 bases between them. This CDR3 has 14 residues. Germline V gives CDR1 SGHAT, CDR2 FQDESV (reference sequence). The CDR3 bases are TGTGCCAGCAGCTTAGTGGGATTCCGTGAGACCCAGTACTTC. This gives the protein CASSLVGFRETQYF.

CDR3 nucleotide sequence: TGTGCCAGCAGCTTAAACCGACTAGCCTACGAGCAGTACTTC. This codes for CASSLNRLAYEQYF. The chain uses TRBV7-2 and TRBJ2-7; D is perhaps TRBD2 (6 bases). Germline V gene sequence: CDR1 SGHTA, CDR2 FQGNSA. The CDR3 sequence is 14 residues long. Trimming stripped 2 bases from V and 2 bases from J, with 10 bases between.

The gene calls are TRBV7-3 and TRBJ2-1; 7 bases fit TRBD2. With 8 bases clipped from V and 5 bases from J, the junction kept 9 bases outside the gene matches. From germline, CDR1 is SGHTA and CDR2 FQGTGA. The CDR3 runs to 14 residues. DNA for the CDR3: TGTGCCAGCTCGTATCTAGCGGCAGACAATGAGCAGTTCTTC. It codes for CASSYLAADNEQFF. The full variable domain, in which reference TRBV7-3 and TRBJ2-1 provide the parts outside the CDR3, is GAGVSQTPSNKVTEKGKYVELRCDPISGHTALYWYRQSLGQGPEFLIYFQGTGAADDSGLPNDRFFAVRPEGSVSTLKIQRTERGDSAVYLCASSYLAADNEQFFGPGTRLTVL.

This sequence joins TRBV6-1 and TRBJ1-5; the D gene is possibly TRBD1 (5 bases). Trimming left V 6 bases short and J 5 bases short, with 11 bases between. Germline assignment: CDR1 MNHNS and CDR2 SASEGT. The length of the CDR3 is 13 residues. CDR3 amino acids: CASRGPGYQPQHF. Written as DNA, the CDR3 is TGTGCCAGCAGGGGACCCGGGTATCAGCCCCAGCATTTT.

CDR3 sequence: CASSLEGRQGTYEQYF. The CDR3, as DNA: TGTGCCAGCAGCTTAGAAGGGCGACAGGGTACCTACGAGCAGTACTTC. The chain employs TRBV7-9 and TRBJ2-7; 7 nucleotides match TRBD1. Germline CDR1 SEHNR, CDR2 FQNEAQ (reference sequence). V lost 1 base and J lost 2; bases outside the gene matches: 8. This CDR3 has 16 residues.

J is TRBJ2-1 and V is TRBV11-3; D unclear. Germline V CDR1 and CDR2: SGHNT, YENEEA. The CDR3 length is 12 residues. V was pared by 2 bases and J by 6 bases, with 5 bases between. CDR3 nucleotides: TGTGCCAGCAGCTTACAAGGCAATGAGCAGTTCTTC. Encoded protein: CASSLQGNEQFF.

CDR3 sequence reads: CASSRSYGMGENEQFF. In DNA form, the CDR3 reads TGTGCCAGCAGCCGGTCGTACGGGATGGGGGAGAATGAGCAGTTCTTC. The V gene is TRBV5-6, the J gene TRBJ2-1; D may be TRBD1 or TRBD2 (5 bases each). V lost 4 bases and J 7 bases, leaving 21 bases between the germline ends. The CDR3 covers 16 residues. Per the germline V gene, CDR1 is SGHDT and CDR2 is YYEEEE.

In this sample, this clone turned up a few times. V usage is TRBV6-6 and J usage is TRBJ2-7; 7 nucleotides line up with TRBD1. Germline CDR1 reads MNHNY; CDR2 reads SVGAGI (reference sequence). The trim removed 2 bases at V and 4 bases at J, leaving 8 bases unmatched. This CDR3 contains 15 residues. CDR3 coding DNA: TGTGCCAGCAGTTACCCCCAACAGGGGTCGTACGAGCAGTACTTC. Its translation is CASSYPQQGSYEQYF.

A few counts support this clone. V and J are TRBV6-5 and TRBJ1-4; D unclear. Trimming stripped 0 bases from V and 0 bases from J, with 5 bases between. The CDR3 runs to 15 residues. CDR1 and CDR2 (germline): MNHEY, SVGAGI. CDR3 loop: CASSYSRTTNEKLFF. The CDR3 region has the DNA TGTGCCAGCAGTTACTCTCGGACAACTAATGAAAAACTGTTTTTT.

The chain's CDR3 is CASSTNTGQPQHF. The CDR3 DNA reads as TGCGCCAGCAGCACCAACACGGGTCAGCCCCAGCATTTT. The V and J genes are TRBV4-1 and TRBJ1-5; D is undetermined. Germline lookup yields CDR1 MGHRA and CDR2 YSYEKL. CDR3 size: 13 residues. V was trimmed by 5 bases and J by 6 bases, leaving 11 bases between them.

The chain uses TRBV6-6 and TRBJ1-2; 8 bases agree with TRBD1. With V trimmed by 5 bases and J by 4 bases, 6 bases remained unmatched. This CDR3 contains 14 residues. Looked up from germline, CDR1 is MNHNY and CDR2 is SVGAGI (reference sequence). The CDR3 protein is CASSPGGTFYGYTF. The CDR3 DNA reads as TGTGCCAGCAGTCCAGGGGGCACCTTCTATGGCTACACCTTC.